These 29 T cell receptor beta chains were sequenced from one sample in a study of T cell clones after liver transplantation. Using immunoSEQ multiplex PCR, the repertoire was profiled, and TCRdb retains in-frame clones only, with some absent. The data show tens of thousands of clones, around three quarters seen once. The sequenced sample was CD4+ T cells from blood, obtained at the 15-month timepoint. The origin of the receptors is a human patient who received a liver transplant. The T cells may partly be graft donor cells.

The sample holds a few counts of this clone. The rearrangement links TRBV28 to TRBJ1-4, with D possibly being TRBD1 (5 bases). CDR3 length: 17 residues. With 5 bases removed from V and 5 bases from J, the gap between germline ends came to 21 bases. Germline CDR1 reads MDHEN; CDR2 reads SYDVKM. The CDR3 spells CASSRLTFDSPNEKLFF. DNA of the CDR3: TGTGCCAGCAGTAGACTTACCTTCGACAGCCCCAATGAAAAACTGTTTTTT. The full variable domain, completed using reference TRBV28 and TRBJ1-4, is DVKVTQSSRYLVKRTGEKVFLECVQDMDHENMFWYRQDPGLGLRLIYFSYDVKMKEKGDIPEGYSVSREKKERFSLILESASTNQTSMYLCASSRLTFDSPNEKLFFGSGTQLSVL.

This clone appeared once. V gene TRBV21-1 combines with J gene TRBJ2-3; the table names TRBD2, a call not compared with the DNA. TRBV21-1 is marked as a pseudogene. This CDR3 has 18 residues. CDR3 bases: TGTGCCAGCAGCAACTTCCGGGGGGTGGGAAGGTCGACAGATACGCAGTATTTT. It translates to CASSNFRGVGRSTDTQYF.

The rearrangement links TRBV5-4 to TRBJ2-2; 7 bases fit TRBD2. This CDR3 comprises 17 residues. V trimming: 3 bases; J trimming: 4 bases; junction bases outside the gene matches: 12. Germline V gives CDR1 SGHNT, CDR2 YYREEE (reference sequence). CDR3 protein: CASSSRGSGVTTGELFF. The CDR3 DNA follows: TGTGCCAGCAGCTCCCGAGGAAGCGGGGTAACCACCGGGGAGCTGTTTTTT.

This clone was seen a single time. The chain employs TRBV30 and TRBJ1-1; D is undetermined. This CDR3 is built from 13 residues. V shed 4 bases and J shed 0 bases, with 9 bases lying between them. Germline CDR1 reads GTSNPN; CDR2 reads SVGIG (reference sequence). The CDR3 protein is CAWNSGMNTEAFF. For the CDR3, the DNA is TGTGCCTGGAATTCCGGTATGAACACTGAAGCTTTCTTT.

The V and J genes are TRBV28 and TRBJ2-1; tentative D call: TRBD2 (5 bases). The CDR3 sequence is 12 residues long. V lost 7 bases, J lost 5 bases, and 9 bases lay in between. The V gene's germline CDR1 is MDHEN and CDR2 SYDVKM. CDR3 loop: CASTSSHNEQFF. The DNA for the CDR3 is TGTGCCAGCACCTCTAGCCACAATGAGCAGTTCTTC.

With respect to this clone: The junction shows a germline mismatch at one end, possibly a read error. The CDR3: CASSYGQSLGLF. Here the CDR3 DNA reads TGTGCCAGCAGTTACGGGCAGAGCCTGGGGCTCTTC. This chain uses TRBV6-6 with TRBJ2-1; tentative D call: TRBD1 (5 bases). From germline, CDR1 is MNHNY and CDR2 SVGAGI (reference sequence). This CDR3 spans 12 amino acids.

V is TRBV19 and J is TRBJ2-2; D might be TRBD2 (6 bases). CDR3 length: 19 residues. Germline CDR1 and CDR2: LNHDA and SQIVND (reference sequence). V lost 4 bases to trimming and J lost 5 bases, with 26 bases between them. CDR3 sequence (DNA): TGTGCCAGTAGTACAGGACGGCGCAATTTCGCAGCGGGTACCGGGGAGCTGTTTTTT. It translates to CASSTGRRNFAAGTGELFF.

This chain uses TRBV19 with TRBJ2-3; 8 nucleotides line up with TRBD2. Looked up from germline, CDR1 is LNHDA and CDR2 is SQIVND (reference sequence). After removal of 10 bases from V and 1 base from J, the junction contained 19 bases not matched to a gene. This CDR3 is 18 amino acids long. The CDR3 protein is CATSGRVVSGMGTDTQYF. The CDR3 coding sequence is TGTGCCACTAGCGGGCGTGTCGTTAGCGGTATGGGCACAGATACGCAGTATTTT.

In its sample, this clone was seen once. The CDR3 DNA follows: TGTGCCAGCAGTGAAGAGGGCGCTGGGGCCAACGTCCTGACTTTC. Encoded protein: CASSEEGAGANVLTF. The chain combines TRBV6-1 with TRBJ2-6; D unclear. In germline, CDR1 is MNHNS, CDR2 SASEGT. Trimming removed 1 base from V and 2 bases from J, with 6 bases in between. CDR3 size: 15 residues.

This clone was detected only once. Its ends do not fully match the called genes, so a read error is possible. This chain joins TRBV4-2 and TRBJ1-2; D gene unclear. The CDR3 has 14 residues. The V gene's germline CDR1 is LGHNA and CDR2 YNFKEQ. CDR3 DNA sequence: TGTGCCGGCAGCCAAGACATGGATAGCGTTGGCTACACCTTC. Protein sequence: CAGSQDMDSVGYTF.

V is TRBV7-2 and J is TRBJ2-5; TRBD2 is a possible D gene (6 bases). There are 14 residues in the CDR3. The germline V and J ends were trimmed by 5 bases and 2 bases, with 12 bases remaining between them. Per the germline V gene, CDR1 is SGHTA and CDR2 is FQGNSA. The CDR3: CASSTYGGQETQYF. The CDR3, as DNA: TGTGCCAGCAGCACCTACGGGGGACAAGAGACCCAGTACTTC.

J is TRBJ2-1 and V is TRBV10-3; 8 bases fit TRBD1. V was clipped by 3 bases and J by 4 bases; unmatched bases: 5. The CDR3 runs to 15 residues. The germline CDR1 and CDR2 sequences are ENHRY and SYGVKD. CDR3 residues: CAISDGRGLYNEQFF. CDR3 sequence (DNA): TGTGCCATCAGTGACGGCAGGGGGCTTTACAATGAGCAGTTCTTC.

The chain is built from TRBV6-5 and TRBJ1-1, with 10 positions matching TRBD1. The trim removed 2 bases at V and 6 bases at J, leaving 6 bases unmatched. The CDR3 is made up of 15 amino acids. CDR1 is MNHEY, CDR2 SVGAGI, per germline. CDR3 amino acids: CASSYAGQGDPEAFF. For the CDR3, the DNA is TGTGCCAGCAGTTACGCCGGACAGGGGGACCCTGAAGCTTTCTTT.

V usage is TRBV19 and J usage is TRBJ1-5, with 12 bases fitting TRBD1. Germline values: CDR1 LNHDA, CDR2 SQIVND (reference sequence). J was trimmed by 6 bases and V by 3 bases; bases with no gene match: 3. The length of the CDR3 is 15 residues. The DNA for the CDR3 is TGTGCCAGTAGTATTGGGACAGGGGGCCTTCAGCCCCAGCATTTT. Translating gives CASSIGTGGLQPQHF.

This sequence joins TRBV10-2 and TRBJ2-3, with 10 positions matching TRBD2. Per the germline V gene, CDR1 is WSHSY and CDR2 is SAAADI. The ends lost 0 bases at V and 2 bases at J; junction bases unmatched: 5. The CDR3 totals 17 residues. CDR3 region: CASSESGLAVLTDTQYF. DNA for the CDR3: TGCGCCAGCAGTGAGTCCGGACTAGCGGTCCTCACAGATACGCAGTATTTT.

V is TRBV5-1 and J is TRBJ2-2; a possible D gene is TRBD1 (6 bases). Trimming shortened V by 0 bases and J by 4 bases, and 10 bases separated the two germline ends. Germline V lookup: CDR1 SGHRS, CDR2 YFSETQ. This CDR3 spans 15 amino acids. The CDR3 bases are TGCGCCAGCAGCTTGGGGACAGATAGCACCGGGGAGCTGTTTTTT. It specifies CASSLGTDSTGELFF.

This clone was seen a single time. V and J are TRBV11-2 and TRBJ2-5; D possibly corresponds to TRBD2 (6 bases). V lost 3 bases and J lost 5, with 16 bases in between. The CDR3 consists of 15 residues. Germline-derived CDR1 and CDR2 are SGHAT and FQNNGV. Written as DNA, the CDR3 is TGTGCCAGCAGCTTCGAACCGGGACTCTGGGAGACCCAGTACTTC. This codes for CASSFEPGLWETQYF.

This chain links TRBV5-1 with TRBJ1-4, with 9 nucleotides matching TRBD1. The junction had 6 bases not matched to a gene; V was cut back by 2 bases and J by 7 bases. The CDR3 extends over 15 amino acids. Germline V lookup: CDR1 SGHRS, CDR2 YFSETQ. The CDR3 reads CASSLRTGASEKLFF. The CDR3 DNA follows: TGCGCCAGCAGCTTAAGGACAGGGGCGTCTGAAAAACTGTTTTTT.

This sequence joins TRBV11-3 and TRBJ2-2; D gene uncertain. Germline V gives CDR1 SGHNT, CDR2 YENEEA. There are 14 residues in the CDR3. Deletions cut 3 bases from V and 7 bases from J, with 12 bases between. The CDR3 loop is CASSFKMLDGELFF. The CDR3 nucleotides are TGTGCCAGCAGCTTCAAAATGCTCGACGGGGAGCTGTTTTTT.

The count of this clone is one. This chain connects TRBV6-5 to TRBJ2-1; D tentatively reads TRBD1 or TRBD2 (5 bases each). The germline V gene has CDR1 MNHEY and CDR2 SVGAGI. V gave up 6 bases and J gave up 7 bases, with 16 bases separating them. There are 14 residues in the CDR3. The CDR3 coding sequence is TGTGCCAGCAGCCCCCCGGGGCCCGTTAATGAGCAGTTCTTC. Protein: CASSPPGPVNEQFF.

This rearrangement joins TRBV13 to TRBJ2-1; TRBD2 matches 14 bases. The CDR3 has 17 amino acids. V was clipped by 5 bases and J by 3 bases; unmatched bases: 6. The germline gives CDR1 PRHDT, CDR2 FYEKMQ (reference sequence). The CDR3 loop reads CASSPTSGRAFYNEQFF. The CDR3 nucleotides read TGTGCCAGCAGCCCGACTAGCGGGAGGGCCTTCTACAATGAGCAGTTCTTC.

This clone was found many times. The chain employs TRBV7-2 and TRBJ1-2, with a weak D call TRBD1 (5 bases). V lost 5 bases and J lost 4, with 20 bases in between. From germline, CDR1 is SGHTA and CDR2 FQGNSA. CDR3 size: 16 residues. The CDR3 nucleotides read TGTGCCAGCAGCCCCGGGGCTTCTCTAAGGGGCTATGGCTACACCTTC. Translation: CASSPGASLRGYGYTF.

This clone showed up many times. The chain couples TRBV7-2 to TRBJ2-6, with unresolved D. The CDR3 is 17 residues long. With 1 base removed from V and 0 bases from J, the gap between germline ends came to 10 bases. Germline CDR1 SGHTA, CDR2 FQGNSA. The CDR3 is CASSLVLGASGANVLTF. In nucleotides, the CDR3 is TGTGCCAGCAGCTTAGTTCTTGGAGCCTCTGGGGCCAACGTCCTGACTTTC. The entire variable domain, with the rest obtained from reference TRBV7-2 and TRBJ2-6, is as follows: GAGVSQSPSNKVTEKGKDVELRCDPISGHTALYWYRQSLGQGLEFLIYFQGNSAPDKSGLPSDRFSAERTGGSVSTLTIQRTQQEDSAVYLCASSLVLGASGANVLTFGAGSRLTVL.

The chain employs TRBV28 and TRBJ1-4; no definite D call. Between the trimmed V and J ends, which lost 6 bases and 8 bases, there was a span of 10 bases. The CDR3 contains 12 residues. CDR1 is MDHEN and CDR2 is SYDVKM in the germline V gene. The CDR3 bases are TGTGCCAGCAGCCCGGGTAGCGAAAAACTGTTTTTT. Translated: CASSPGSEKLFF.

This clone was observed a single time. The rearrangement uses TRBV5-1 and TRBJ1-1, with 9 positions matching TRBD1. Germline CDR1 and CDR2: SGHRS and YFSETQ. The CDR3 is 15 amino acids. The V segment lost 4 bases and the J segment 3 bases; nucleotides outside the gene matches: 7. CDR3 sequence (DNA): TGCGCCAGCAGCCAACGGACAGGGGACGACACTGAAGCTTTCTTT. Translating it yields CASSQRTGDDTEAFF.

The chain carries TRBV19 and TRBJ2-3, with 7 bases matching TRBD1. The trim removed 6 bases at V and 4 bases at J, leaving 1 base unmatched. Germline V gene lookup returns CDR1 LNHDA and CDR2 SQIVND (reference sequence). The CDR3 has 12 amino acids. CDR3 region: CASRQGADTQYF. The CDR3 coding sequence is TGTGCCAGTAGGCAGGGGGCAGATACGCAGTATTTT. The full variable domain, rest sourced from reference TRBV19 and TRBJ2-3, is DGGITQSPKYLFRKEGQNVTLSCEQNLNHDAMYWYRQDPGQGLRLIYYSQIVNDFQKGDIAEGYSVSREKKESFPLTVTSAQKNPTAFYLCASRQGADTQYFGPGTRLTVL.

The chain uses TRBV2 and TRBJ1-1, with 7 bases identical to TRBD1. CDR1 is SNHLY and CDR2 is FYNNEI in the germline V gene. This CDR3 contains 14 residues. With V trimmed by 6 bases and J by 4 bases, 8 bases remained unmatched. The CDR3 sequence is CASSVQGRSTEAFF. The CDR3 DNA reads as TGTGCCAGCAGCGTACAGGGGCGTTCCACTGAAGCTTTCTTT.

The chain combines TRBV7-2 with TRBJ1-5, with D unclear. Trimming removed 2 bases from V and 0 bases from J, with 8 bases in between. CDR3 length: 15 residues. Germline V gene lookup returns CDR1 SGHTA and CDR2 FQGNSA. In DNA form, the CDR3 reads TGTGCCAGCAGCTTAATGGCACTTAGCAATCAGCCCCAGCATTTT. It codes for CASSLMALSNQPQHF.

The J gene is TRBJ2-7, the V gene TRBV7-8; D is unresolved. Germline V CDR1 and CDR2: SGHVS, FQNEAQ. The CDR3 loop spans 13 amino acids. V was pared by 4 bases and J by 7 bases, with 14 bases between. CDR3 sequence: CASSSRLGGEQYV. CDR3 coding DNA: TGTGCCAGCAGCTCCCGGTTAGGCGGAGAGCAGTACGTC.